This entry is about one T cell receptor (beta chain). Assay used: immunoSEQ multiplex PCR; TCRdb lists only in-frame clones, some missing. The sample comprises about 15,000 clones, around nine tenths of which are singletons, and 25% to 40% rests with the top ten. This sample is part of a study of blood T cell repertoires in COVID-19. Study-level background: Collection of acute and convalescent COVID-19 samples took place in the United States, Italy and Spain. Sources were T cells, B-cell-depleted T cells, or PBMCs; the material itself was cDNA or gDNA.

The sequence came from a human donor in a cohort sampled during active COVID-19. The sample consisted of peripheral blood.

CDR3 nucleotide sequence: TGTGCCAGCAGCCCTCGGACTAGGATAGAGACCCAGTACTTC. The encoded protein is CASSPRTRIETQYF. The chain employs TRBV3-1 (or the pseudogene TRBV3-2) and TRBJ2-5; TRBD2 agrees at 7 bases. The CDR3 has 14 amino acids. With V trimmed by 4 bases and J by 4 bases, 6 bases remained unmatched. Per germline, CDR1 LGHDT and CDR2 YNNKEL (reference sequence).